Each of the 13 T cell receptor beta chains below was sequenced from the same sample in a study of Ad26.COV2.S vaccination and SARS-CoV-2 variants. Described treatment: around 19 received Ad26.COV2.S at low or high dose, single or two shots; 5 received placebo; per-sample allocation not given. Samples analyzed were those drawn on day 63 after the first vaccine or placebo injection. Clones were read by immunoSEQ multiplex PCR, and TCRdb kept only the in-frame ones, dropping some. Here the sample spans about 350,000 clones, about 88% being singletons. The source was peripheral blood, collected in a trial of Ad26.COV2.S vaccine versus placebo. The source of these receptors is a person aged 18-65 years who received the Ad26.COV2.S COVID-19 vaccine or a placebo.

The V call is TRBV4-1, the J call TRBJ2-7; D is possibly TRBD1 (5 bases). The germline CDR1 and CDR2 sequences are MGHRA and YSYEKL. The CDR3 spans 15 residues. V shed 1 base and J shed 1 base, with 11 bases lying between them. The CDR3 sequence is CASSQADIGSYEQYF. The CDR3 nucleotides are TGCGCCAGCAGCCAAGCGGACATCGGATCCTACGAGCAGTACTTC.

This chain connects TRBV5-6 to TRBJ1-1; 8 bases align to TRBD1. The CDR3 consists of 17 residues. Germline lookup yields CDR1 SGHDT and CDR2 YYEEEE. V lost 4 bases to trimming and J lost 1 base; unmatched junction nucleotides: 12. The DNA for the CDR3 is TGTGCCAGCAGCCCGTTAGGACAGGGAATTAGGAACACTGAAGCTTTCTTT. Protein sequence: CASSPLGQGIRNTEAFF.

The gene calls are TRBV5-6 and TRBJ2-5, with D unresolved. The CDR3 contains 12 residues. V lost 4 bases and J lost 2, with 6 bases in between. Germline V gene lookup returns CDR1 SGHDT and CDR2 YYEEEE. CDR3 region: CASSLPQETQYF. CDR3 sequence (DNA): TGTGCCAGCAGCCTACCTCAAGAGACCCAGTACTTC.

V and J are TRBV25-1 and TRBJ2-3, with 7 bases fitting TRBD1. Germline V lookup: CDR1 MGHDK, CDR2 SYGVNS. J gave up 2 bases and V 6 bases, and 8 bases lay outside the gene matches. CDR3 length: 15 amino acids. CDR3: CASRQTGITTDTQYF. For the CDR3, the DNA is TGTGCCAGCAGACAGACAGGGATCACCACAGATACGCAGTATTTT.

The V and J genes are TRBV19 and TRBJ1-5; 12 nucleotides agree with TRBD1. Germline CDR1 and CDR2: LNHDA and SQIVND (reference sequence). The CDR3 length is 18 residues. The J segment lost 3 bases and the V segment lost 6 bases, leaving 12 bases of the junction unmatched. This CDR3 reads CASRTLRGQGASNQPQHF. Written as DNA, the CDR3 is TGTGCCAGTAGAACATTAAGGGGACAGGGGGCTTCCAATCAGCCCCAGCATTTT.

The chain employs TRBV29-1 and TRBJ2-7; D gene uncertain. The CDR3 has 11 residues. V was cut by 6 bases and J by 6 bases, with 12 bases left in between. CDR1 is SQVTM, CDR2 ANQGSEA, per germline. The CDR3 here is CSVFHGLEQYF. Written as DNA, the CDR3 is TGCAGCGTCTTCCACGGTCTCGAGCAGTACTTC.

V usage is TRBV5-1 and J usage is TRBJ1-1, with TRBD1 identical over 8 bases. CDR3 length: 16 amino acids. Germline trimming cut 0 bases from V and 4 bases from J; bases unmatched to any gene: 8. From germline, CDR1 is SGHRS and CDR2 YFSETQ. The CDR3 DNA sequence: TGCGCCAGCAGCTTGGAGACAGGGGCCTTGAGCACTGAAGCTTTCTTT. Protein sequence: CASSLETGALSTEAFF.

This rearrangement joins TRBV15 to TRBJ1-6; the D gene is possibly TRBD1 (5 bases). Germline CDR1 LNHNV, CDR2 YYDKDF (reference sequence). Trimming removed 0 bases from V and 9 bases from J, with 15 bases in between. The CDR3 consists of 16 residues. CDR3 nucleotides: TGTGCCACCAGCAGAGATTTCGGCAGGGCTGGTTCACCCCTCCACTTT. It is translated as CATSRDFGRAGSPLHF.

The chain joins TRBV18 to TRBJ1-1, with TRBD1 as a possible D gene (6 bases). With 6 bases removed from V and 10 bases from J, the gap between germline ends came to 21 bases. Germline CDR1 is KGHSH and CDR2 is LQKENI. This CDR3 comprises 14 residues. CDR3 region: CASSTKQGLYGAFF. CDR3 nucleotide sequence: TGTGCCAGCTCCACGAAACAGGGACTATATGGAGCTTTCTTT.

The V and J genes are TRBV5-1 and TRBJ2-3, with D unresolved. The germline CDR1 and CDR2 sequences are SGHRS and YFSETQ. Trimming removed 0 bases at V and 3 bases at J, with 14 bases between. The CDR3 has 16 residues. The CDR3 coding sequence is TGCGCCAGCAGCTTGGGGAACTCTGCCAGAACAGATACGCAGTATTTT. Its translation: CASSLGNSARTDTQYF.

This clone has only one observation. The rearrangement links TRBV5-5 to TRBJ2-2; D may be TRBD1 (5 bases). Trimming removed 2 bases at V and 1 base at J, with 6 bases between. CDR1 SGHKS and CDR2 YYEKEE come from the germline V gene (reference sequence). This CDR3 spans 14 amino acids. CDR3 region: CASSLQENTGELFF. CDR3 coding DNA: TGTGCCAGCAGCTTACAGGAGAACACCGGGGAGCTGTTTTTT. Supplemented by reference TRBV5-5 and TRBJ2-2, the full variable domain reads DAGVTQSPTHLIKTRGQQVTLRCSPISGHKSVSWYQQVLGQGPQFIFQYYEKEERGRGNFPDRFSARQFPNYSSELNVNALLLGDSALYLCASSLQENTGELFFGEGSRLTVL.

The chain couples TRBV5-1 to TRBJ2-2, with D possibly being TRBD1 (6 bases). Germline V gene sequence: CDR1 SGHRS, CDR2 YFSETQ. The V end was cut by 9 bases, the J end by 2 bases, with 17 bases between. The CDR3 runs 15 residues. CDR3 coding DNA: TGCGCCATTCCGAAACAGGGCAGAAACACCGGGGAGCTGTTTTTT. This translates into CAIPKQGRNTGELFF.

The chain carries TRBV5-1 and TRBJ2-5; tentatively, D is TRBD1 (5 bases). V was cut by 2 bases and J by 1 base, with 12 bases left in between. The length of the CDR3 is 15 residues. Germline loops: CDR1 SGHRS, CDR2 YFSETQ. In nucleotides, the CDR3 is TGCGCCAGCAGCTTAGCACGACAGTCCCAAGAGACCCAGTACTTC. Translated, it gives CASSLARQSQETQYF.